This T cell receptor beta chain was documented in a study of T cell responses to AZD1222 COVID-19 vaccine. Study findings and constraints: Spike-specific TCR breadth rose after two AZD1222 doses, and depth rose as well.

The CDR3 extends over 15 amino acids. Germline V CDR1 and CDR2: SSHAT, FNYEAQ (reference sequence). Details on this clone: What it binds is unknown. One junction end does not reproduce the germline sequence, and a read error may be involved.

TCRdb's copy holds only in-frame clones and misses some; the assay was immunoSEQ multiplex PCR. The table has around 180,000 clones, 70% to 90% seen once. This chain joins TRBV7-7 and TRBJ2-1; no firm D call. Material: peripheral blood, obtained 28 days after the second AZD1222 dose. This clonotype was sampled from an adult who received the AZD1222 COVID-19 vaccine. CDR3 sequence reads: CASSFAQSYADEQFF. CDR3 bases: TGTGCTAGCAGCTTCGCCCAGTCTTACGCCGATGAGCAGTTCTTC.